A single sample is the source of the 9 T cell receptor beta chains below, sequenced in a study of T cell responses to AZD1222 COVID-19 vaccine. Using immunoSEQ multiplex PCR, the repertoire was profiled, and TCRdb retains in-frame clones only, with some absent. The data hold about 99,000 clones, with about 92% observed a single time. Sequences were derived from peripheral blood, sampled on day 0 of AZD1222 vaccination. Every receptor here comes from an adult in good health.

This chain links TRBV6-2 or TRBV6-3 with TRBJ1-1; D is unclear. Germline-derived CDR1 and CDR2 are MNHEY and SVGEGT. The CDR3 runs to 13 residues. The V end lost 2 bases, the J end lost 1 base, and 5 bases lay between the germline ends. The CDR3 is CASSYAENTEAFF. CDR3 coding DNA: TGTGCCAGCAGTTACGCAGAGAACACTGAAGCTTTCTTT.

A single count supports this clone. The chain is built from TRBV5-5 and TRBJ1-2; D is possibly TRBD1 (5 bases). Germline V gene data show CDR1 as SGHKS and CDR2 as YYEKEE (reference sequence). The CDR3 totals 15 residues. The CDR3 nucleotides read TGTGCGGTACCGCGGGGGAGGCCCCTAGGCTATGGCTACACCTTC. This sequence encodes CAVPRGRPLGYGYTF.

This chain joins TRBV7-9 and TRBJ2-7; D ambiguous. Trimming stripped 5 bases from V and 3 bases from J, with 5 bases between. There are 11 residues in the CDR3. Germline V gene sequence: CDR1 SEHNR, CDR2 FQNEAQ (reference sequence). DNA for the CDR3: TGTGCCAGCAGCCTATACTACGAGCAGTACTTC. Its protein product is CASSLYYEQYF. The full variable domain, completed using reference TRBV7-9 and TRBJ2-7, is DTGVSQNPRHKITKRGQNVTFRCDPISEHNRLYWYRQTLGQGPEFLTYFQNEAQLEKSRLLSDRFSAERPKGSFSTLEIQRTEQGDSAMYLCASSLYYEQYFGPGTRLTVT.

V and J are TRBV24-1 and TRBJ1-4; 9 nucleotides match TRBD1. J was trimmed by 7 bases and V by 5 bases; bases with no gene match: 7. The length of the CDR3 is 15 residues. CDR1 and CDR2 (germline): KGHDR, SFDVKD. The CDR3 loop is CATSAHRGQSEKLFF. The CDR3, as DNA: TGTGCCACCAGTGCCCACAGGGGGCAGAGTGAAAAACTGTTTTTT.

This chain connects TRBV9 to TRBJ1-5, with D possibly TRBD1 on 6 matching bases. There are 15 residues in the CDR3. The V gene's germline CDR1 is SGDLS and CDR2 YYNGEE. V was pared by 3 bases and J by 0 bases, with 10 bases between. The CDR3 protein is CASSEGGTSNQPQHF. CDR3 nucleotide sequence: TGTGCCAGCAGCGAGGGGGGGACTAGCAATCAGCCCCAGCATTTT. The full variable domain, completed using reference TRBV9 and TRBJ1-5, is DSGVTQTPKHLITATGQRVTLRCSPRSGDLSVYWYQQSLDQGLQFLIQYYNGEERAKGNILERFSAQQFPDLHSELNLSSLELGDSALYFCASSEGGTSNQPQHFGDGTRLSIL.

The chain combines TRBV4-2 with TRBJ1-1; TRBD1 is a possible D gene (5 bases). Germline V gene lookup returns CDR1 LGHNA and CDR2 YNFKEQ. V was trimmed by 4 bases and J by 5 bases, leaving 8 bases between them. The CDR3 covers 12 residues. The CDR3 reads CASSPGLTEAFF. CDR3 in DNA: TGTGCCAGCAGCCCGGGACTGACTGAAGCTTTCTTT.

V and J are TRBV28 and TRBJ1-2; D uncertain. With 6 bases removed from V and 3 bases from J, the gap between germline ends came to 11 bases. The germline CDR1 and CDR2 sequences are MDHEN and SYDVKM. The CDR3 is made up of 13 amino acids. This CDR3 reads CASRPGSHYGYTF. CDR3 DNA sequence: TGTGCCAGCAGGCCCGGGTCACACTATGGCTACACCTTC.

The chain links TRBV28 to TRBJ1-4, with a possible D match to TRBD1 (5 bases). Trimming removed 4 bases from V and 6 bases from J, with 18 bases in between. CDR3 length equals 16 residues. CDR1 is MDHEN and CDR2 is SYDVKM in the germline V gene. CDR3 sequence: CASSSIAWGVDEKLFF. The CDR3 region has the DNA TGTGCCAGCAGTTCGATCGCATGGGGGGTGGATGAAAAACTGTTTTTT.

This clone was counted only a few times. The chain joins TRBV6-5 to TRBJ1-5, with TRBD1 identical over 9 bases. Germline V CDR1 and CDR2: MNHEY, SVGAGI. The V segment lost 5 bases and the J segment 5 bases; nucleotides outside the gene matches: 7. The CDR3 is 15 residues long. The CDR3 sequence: CASSPVGQGDQPQHF. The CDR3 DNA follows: TGTGCCAGCAGTCCAGTGGGACAGGGCGATCAGCCCCAGCATTTT.